The 26 T cell receptor beta chains below all came from one sample that was sequenced in a study of blood T cell repertoires in COVID-19. Generated by immunoSEQ multiplex PCR, the TCRdb table keeps only in-frame clones and is missing some. The data show some 190,000 clones, with 82% seen just once and approximately 7.8% held by the top ten. The sample taken for sequencing was peripheral blood. The receptors come from a woman aged 60 to 75 with COVID-19, enrolled during active disease.

V is TRBV5-5 and J is TRBJ1-4; D is possibly TRBD1 (5 bases). The germline V gene encodes CDR1 SGHKS and CDR2 YYEKEE (reference sequence). Trimming pared 0 bases from V and 5 bases from J, leaving 14 bases between. The CDR3 loop spans 16 amino acids. Here the CDR3 reads CASSLEYGQVNEKLFF. CDR3 bases: TGTGCCAGCAGCTTGGAGTACGGACAAGTGAATGAAAAACTGTTTTTT. The variable domain in full, completed from reference TRBV5-5 and TRBJ1-4, reads DAGVTQSPTHLIKTRGQQVTLRCSPISGHKSVSWYQQVLGQGPQFIFQYYEKEERGRGNFPDRFSARQFPNYSSELNVNALLLGDSALYLCASSLEYGQVNEKLFFGSGTQLSVL.

The CDR3 bases are TGCGCCAGCAGCCAAGACAAAGTGACAGGGATGAGCTCACCCCTCCACTTT. Translating it yields CASSQDKVTGMSSPLHF. This sequence joins TRBV4-3 and TRBJ1-6; 7 nucleotides align to TRBD1. V dropped 0 bases and J dropped 10; count of bases not matched to a gene: 12. This CDR3 is built from 17 residues. Germline CDR1 reads LGHNA; CDR2 reads YSLEER.

This clone was observed a handful of times. The chain has TRBV5-8 and TRBJ2-7, with D tentatively TRBD1 (6 bases). This CDR3 spans 14 amino acids. Germline values: CDR1 SGHTS, CDR2 YDEGEE. The V end lost 4 bases, the J end lost 0 bases, and 11 bases lay between the germline ends. In nucleotides, the CDR3 is TGTGCCAGCAGCCGACAGGTGAGCTCCTACGAGCAGTACTTC. Its translation is CASSRQVSSYEQYF.

This chain joins TRBV5-4 and TRBJ2-1, with 9 bases lining up with TRBD2. The CDR3 covers 16 residues. Per the germline V gene, CDR1 is SGHNT and CDR2 is YYREEE (reference sequence). V lost 0 bases, J lost 10 bases, and 11 bases stayed unmatched. In DNA form, the CDR3 reads TGTGCCAGCAGCTTGGATGCGCGGGGGGGCCTAGACGAGCAGTTCTTC. Its protein product is CASSLDARGGLDEQFF.

The chain is built from TRBV19 and TRBJ1-1; D may be TRBD1 (5 bases). V gave up 9 bases and J gave up 3 bases, with 11 bases separating them. CDR3 size: 12 residues. Germline loops: CDR1 LNHDA, CDR2 SQIVND (reference sequence). Here the CDR3 DNA reads TGTGCCAGCAGCCAGGGTTACACTGAAGCTTTCTTT. It translates to CASSQGYTEAFF.

The genes are TRBV5-4 and TRBJ1-1; possibly TRBD1 for D (6 bases). Germline CDR1 is SGHNT and CDR2 is YYREEE (reference sequence). The CDR3 runs to 16 residues. The V gene lost 3 bases and the J gene lost 2 bases, with 17 bases spanning the gap. The CDR3 here is CASSSPGGLSNTEAFF. The CDR3 bases are TGTGCCAGCAGCTCCCCGGGGGGCCTATCCAACACTGAAGCTTTCTTT.

The CDR3: CASSHPRLVRSYNEQFF. Here the CDR3 DNA reads TGCGCCAGCAGCCATCCCCGACTAGTGAGATCCTACAATGAGCAGTTCTTC. This chain joins TRBV4-1 and TRBJ2-1; a weak D match, TRBD2 (6 bases). Trimming shortened V by 3 bases and J by 1 base, and 16 bases separated the two germline ends. CDR3 length: 17 residues. Germline values: CDR1 MGHRA, CDR2 YSYEKL.

This sequence joins TRBV24-1 and TRBJ2-5, with 7 bases identical to TRBD1. Germline V CDR1 and CDR2: KGHDR, SFDVKD. The length of the CDR3 is 20 residues. With 3 bases clipped from V and 1 base from J, the junction kept 19 bases outside the gene matches. The CDR3 coding sequence is TGTGCCACCAGTGATAAGGGCACGACAGGGATGAGAGGGGTCCAAGAGACCCAGTACTTC. Encoded protein: CATSDKGTTGMRGVQETQYF.

This chain connects TRBV4-2 to TRBJ1-1; no firm D call. Trimming left V 5 bases short and J 1 base short, with 14 bases between. The CDR3 runs 15 residues. Germline CDR1 and CDR2: LGHNA and YNFKEQ. In nucleotides, the CDR3 is TGTGCCAGCAGCAACAAAAAAGGAGAGAACACTGAAGCTTTCTTT. Translation gives CASSNKKGENTEAFF.

The J gene is TRBJ1-3, the V gene TRBV7-9; no clear D gene. CDR3 size: 14 residues. Between the trimmed V and J ends, which lost 9 bases and 1 base, there was a span of 13 bases. CDR1 SEHNR and CDR2 FQNEAQ come from the germline V gene (reference sequence). The CDR3 sequence is CASGAPGSGNTIYF. The CDR3 DNA reads TGTGCCAGTGGTGCTCCGGGATCTGGAAACACCATATATTTT.

The V gene is TRBV19, the J gene TRBJ2-2; D may be TRBD1 (6 bases). The CDR3 extends over 15 amino acids. Trimming took 3 bases from V and 0 from J, leaving 8 bases between them. Germline CDR1 and CDR2: LNHDA and SQIVND (reference sequence). CDR3 sequence reads: CASSIGGANTGELFF. In nucleotides, the CDR3 is TGTGCCAGTAGTATTGGGGGCGCGAACACCGGGGAGCTGTTTTTT.

This sequence joins TRBV9 and TRBJ2-1; no clear D. Germline V gives CDR1 SGDLS, CDR2 YYNGEE. This CDR3 region has 13 residues. The V end lost 0 bases, the J end lost 9 bases, and 10 bases lay between the germline ends. CDR3 residues: CASSVAPGTEQFF. The CDR3 DNA follows: TGTGCCAGCAGCGTAGCTCCGGGTACTGAGCAGTTCTTC.

This sequence joins TRBV7-9 and TRBJ1-2; TRBD1 might be the D (6 bases). The CDR3 has 15 amino acids. Germline CDR1 reads SEHNR; CDR2 reads FQNEAQ (reference sequence). V was cut by 5 bases and J by 4 bases, with 17 bases left in between. The CDR3 region is CASSPRAGDTYGYTF. The CDR3 coding sequence is TGTGCCAGCAGCCCCCGGGCAGGGGACACCTATGGCTACACCTTC. The full variable domain, completed using reference TRBV7-9 and TRBJ1-2, is DTGVSQNPRHKITKRGQNVTFRCDPISEHNRLYWYRQTLGQGPEFLTYFQNEAQLEKSRLLSDRFSAERPKGSFSTLEIQRTEQGDSAMYLCASSPRAGDTYGYTFGSGTRLTVV.

V gene TRBV14 combines with J gene TRBJ2-3; possible D gene TRBD1, 6 bases. With 3 bases removed from V and 1 base from J, the gap between germline ends came to 14 bases. The CDR3 runs 16 residues. Germline V CDR1 and CDR2: SGHDN, FVKESK. The CDR3 reads CASSHRPGGGTDTQYF. Here the CDR3 DNA reads TGTGCCAGCAGCCACCGACCTGGGGGCGGCACAGATACGCAGTATTTT.

The chain combines TRBV6-5 with TRBJ1-1, with no clear D. This CDR3 contains 13 residues. Trimming shortened V by 6 bases and J by 2 bases, and 10 bases separated the two germline ends. Germline V gene lookup returns CDR1 MNHEY and CDR2 SVGAGI. This CDR3 reads CASSPGTNTEAFF. The CDR3 DNA reads as TGTGCCAGCAGCCCAGGAACCAACACTGAAGCTTTCTTT.

This clone was observed a handful of times. The chain joins TRBV11-2 to TRBJ2-5; possible D gene TRBD1, 7 bases. The CDR3 covers 18 residues. Germline lookup yields CDR1 SGHAT and CDR2 FQNNGV. V lost 4 bases to trimming and J lost 0 bases, with 21 bases between them. The CDR3 DNA is TGTGCCAGCAGCTGGCCAGGGGGGTTTTCCGAACACCAAGAGACCCAGTACTTC. Its protein is CASSWPGGFSEHQETQYF.

This rearrangement joins TRBV11-2 to TRBJ2-5, with D perhaps TRBD2 (5 bases). V was cut by 3 bases and J by 3 bases, with 11 bases left in between. The CDR3 runs 14 residues. Per the germline V gene, CDR1 is SGHAT and CDR2 is FQNNGV. The CDR3 coding sequence is TGTGCCAGCAGCTTCAGACTATTTAAAGAGACCCAGTACTTC. Translation gives CASSFRLFKETQYF.

The V and J genes are TRBV9 and TRBJ2-1, with 9 positions matching TRBD2. The CDR3 has 15 amino acids. Germline CDR1 SGDLS, CDR2 YYNGEE. The trim removed 0 bases at V and 5 bases at J, leaving 3 bases unmatched. The CDR3 sequence: CASSVVPSGNNEQFF. The CDR3, as DNA: TGTGCCAGCAGCGTAGTACCTAGCGGGAACAATGAGCAGTTCTTC.

The CDR3 DNA reads as TGTGCCAGCAGTACCTCGGGGGGGCTAAATCAGCCCCAGCATTTT. The encoded protein is CASSTSGGLNQPQHF. The chain links TRBV28 to TRBJ1-5; possible D gene TRBD1, 6 bases. The CDR3 extends over 15 amino acids. Germline lookup yields CDR1 MDHEN and CDR2 SYDVKM. The germline V and J ends were trimmed by 5 bases and 4 bases, with 15 bases remaining between them.

The CDR3: CASSPGQASSYNSPLHF. CDR3 DNA sequence: TGTGCCAGCAGTCCGGGACAGGCGAGCTCCTATAATTCACCCCTCCACTTT. This chain uses TRBV27 with TRBJ1-6; TRBD1 agrees at 8 bases. CDR3 length: 17 residues. CDR1 and CDR2 from the germline V gene are MNHEY and SMNVEV (reference sequence). Germline trimming cut 5 bases from V and 0 bases from J; bases unmatched to any gene: 6.

The chain is built from TRBV6-1 and TRBJ1-2, with D possibly TRBD1 on 6 matching bases. Germline CDR1 and CDR2: MNHNS and SASEGT. The CDR3 covers 13 residues. Trimming cost V 2 bases and J 8 bases, with 12 bases left between them. CDR3 protein: CASSERGGNGYTF. The DNA of the CDR3 is TGTGCCAGCAGTGAAAGGGGGGGTAACGGCTACACCTTC.

V is TRBV5-4 and J is TRBJ2-1; D remains ambiguous. The CDR3 consists of 13 residues. CDR1 SGHNT and CDR2 YYREEE come from the germline V gene (reference sequence). V was cut by 0 bases and J by 5 bases, with 6 bases left in between. The CDR3 reads CASSLERDNEQFF. CDR3 sequence (DNA): TGTGCCAGCAGCTTGGAAAGAGACAATGAGCAGTTCTTC.

The chain carries TRBV5-1 and TRBJ2-3, with D perhaps matching TRBD1 (5 bases). Germline CDR1 reads SGHRS; CDR2 reads YFSETQ. The V end was cut by 2 bases, the J end by 5 bases, with 18 bases between. This CDR3 spans 16 amino acids. The CDR3 nucleotides are TGCGCCAGCAGCTTACAACCAGGGTTGAGAGGAGATACGCAGTATTTT. Translation: CASSLQPGLRGDTQYF. Variable domain in full (rest from reference TRBV5-1 and TRBJ2-3): KAGVTQTPRYLIKTRGQQVTLSCSPISGHRSVSWYQQTPGQGLQFLFEYFSETQRNKGNFPGRFSGRQFSNSRSEMNVSTLELGDSALYLCASSLQPGLRGDTQYFGPGTRLTVL.

The chain uses TRBV19 and TRBJ2-6, with D tentatively TRBD2 (6 bases). Germline CDR1 and CDR2: LNHDA and SQIVND (reference sequence). The CDR3 is made up of 18 amino acids. Trimming took off 4 bases at V and 2 bases at J, with 18 bases between the two ends. CDR3 nucleotides: TGTGCCAGTAGTAAGTTCGGGGGAGGATACCCTGGGGCCAACGTCCTGACTTTC. Translating gives CASSKFGGGYPGANVLTF.

This clone was found once. CDR3 nucleotide sequence: TGTGCCAGCAGTTTAGGAGGCGTCGGAAACACCATATATTTT. It yields the protein CASSLGGVGNTIYF. V gene TRBV27 combines with J gene TRBJ1-3; D unclear. Per the germline V gene, CDR1 is MNHEY and CDR2 is SMNVEV (reference sequence). Trimming stripped 2 bases from V and 4 bases from J, with 9 bases between. This CDR3 spans 14 amino acids.

The V and J genes are TRBV11-3 and TRBJ2-1, with 10 bases aligning to TRBD2. The V gene's germline CDR1 is SGHNT and CDR2 YENEEA. The length of the CDR3 is 15 residues. Trimming removed 1 base from V and 9 bases from J; junction bases left unmatched: 6. The CDR3 nucleotides read TGTGCCAGCAGCTTAGGCCTAGCGGGAGAGCGTGAGCAGTTCTTC. It codes for CASSLGLAGEREQFF.